This is a list of T cell receptor beta chains from one sample in a study of CD8+ T cells in alopecia areata. Assay: immunoSEQ multiplex PCR; the TCRdb copy retains only in-frame clones and omits some. Counted here are roughly 180,000 clones, 60% to 70% occurring once; the ten biggest clones make up approximately 3.4%. The sample here was CD4+ T cells sorted from blood, taken at week 4, from a patient treated with tofacitinib. The receptors were gathered from a human donor with alopecia areata. Each CDR3 is given with its conserved first and last residue. A D gene is named only where the DNA matches it firmly.

v_call	j_call	d_call	cdr3_aa
TRBV27	TRBJ1-4	TRBD1	CASSPDRGPNEKLFF
TRBV7-2	TRBJ2-3	.	CASSPGWGAGSTDTQYF
TRBV7-9	TRBJ2-7	.	CASSPIGVGEQYF
TRBV12-5	TRBJ2-3	.	CASGFGRDTQYF
TRBV11-2	TRBJ2-5	TRBD1	CASSFRQGETQYF
TRBV30	TRBJ1-2	.	CAWSVRGGANYGYTF
TRBV28	TRBJ1-2	.	CASSSRVPGYTF
TRBV30	TRBJ1-1	.	CAGGRENTEAFF
TRBV6-1	TRBJ1-2	.	CASSELSARYGYTF
TRBV18	TRBJ2-3	TRBD1	CASSPLGQGASDTQYF
TRBV29-1	TRBJ1-2	.	CSVDRGYGYTF
TRBV4-1	TRBJ1-5	TRBD1	CASSPTGVGNQPQHF
TRBV7-8	TRBJ2-3	.	CASSLNRVTDTQYF
TRBV9	TRBJ1-3	.	CASNRAPSSGNTIYF
TRBV7-2	TRBJ1-6	.	CASSVPPGIYNSPLHF
TRBV7-2	TRBJ1-6	.	CASSLRVGRGINSPLHF
TRBV4-1	TRBJ2-5	.	CASSHGQTQYF
TRBV29-1	TRBJ1-6	.	CSVGPQYPLHF
TRBV7-2	TRBJ2-7	.	CASSLSQNNEQYF
TRBV20-1	TRBJ2-4	.	CSASSGLIQYF
TRBV7-9	TRBJ2-7	TRBD1	CASSLSRDSYEQYF
TRBV6-5	TRBJ2-6	.	CATAGVLGANVLTF
TRBV4-2	TRBJ2-7	.	CASSQSSGHATEQYF
TRBV30	TRBJ1-6	TRBD1	CAWSATGVGSYNSPLHF
TRBV29-1	TRBJ2-5	.	CSVEQQPQETQYF
TRBV7-9	TRBJ1-2	TRBD1	CASSPTQGYYGYTF
TRBV18	TRBJ2-2	.	CASSPTINTGELFF
TRBV4-3	TRBJ2-1	.	CASSQEMGYNEQFF
TRBV19	TRBJ1-2	.	CAGFYGYTF
TRBV28	TRBJ2-3	.	CASSFRTVATDTQYF
TRBV10-3	TRBJ2-1	TRBD1	CAINLDRDNEQFF
TRBV28	TRBJ2-3	TRBD2	CASSSQRGGRDTQYF
TRBV5-1	TRBJ2-3	.	CASSLVRVPDTQYF
TRBV5-1	TRBJ2-5	TRBD1	CASSPDRVIVETQYF
TRBV2	TRBJ1-1	.	CASSVTEAFF
TRBV29-1	TRBJ2-7	.	CSVRRAGSSYEQYF
TRBV7-8	TRBJ1-1	.	CASSPLGTGNTEAFF
TRBV30	TRBJ2-7	.	CAWSRPQGGYEQYF
TRBV30	TRBJ2-5	.	CAWSSRETQYF
TRBV30	TRBJ2-5	.	CAWSRVPQSRTQYF
TRBV29-1	TRBJ1-1	.	CSVDPAAMNTEAFF
TRBV2	TRBJ2-1	.	CASSEASLASSYNEQFF
TRBV7-2	TRBJ1-6	.	CASSGTGANSPLHF
TRBV29-1	TRBJ2-3	TRBD1	CSVETGTTDTQYF
TRBV29-1	TRBJ2-1	.	CSADRQAYNEQFF